The rows below give T cell receptor beta chains drawn from one sample of a study of blood T cell repertoires in COVID-19. Assay used: immunoSEQ multiplex PCR; TCRdb lists only in-frame clones, some missing. The sample contains 84,000 or so clones, 65% to 85% of which appear only once. The sequenced sample consisted of peripheral blood. The receptor source for this set is a woman of 80 years or more with acute or convalescent COVID-19. The CDR3 runs from the conserved cysteine through the conserved F or W. The D gene is left open where the match is weak. Some rows mark clone size as missing; the rest say once, few, many or name a class of expanded clone.

TRBV19	TRBJ1-3	.	.	CASSTGVEDTIYF	TGTGCCAGTAGTACCGGGGTTGAGGACACCATATATTTT
TRBV7-2	TRBJ2-7	.	TRBD1	CASSLARDRGAEQYF	TGTGCCAGCAGCTTAGCCCGGGACAGGGGTGCCGAGCAGTACTTC
TRBV6-5	TRBJ1-2	.	.	CASSYRGNIDGYTF	TGTGCCAGCAGTTACAGGGGGAACATCGATGGCTACACCTTC
TRBV3-1/TRBV3-2	TRBJ2-1	.	.	CASSHGQTYNEQFF	TGTGCCAGCAGCCACGGACAAACCTACAATGAGCAGTTCTTC
TRBV9	TRBJ1-1	.	.	CASSALGQSTQGAFF	TGTGCCAGCAGCGCTTTAGGACAGTCGACCCAAGGAGCTTTCTTT
TRBV29-1	TRBJ2-1	.	TRBD1	CSAEGGQGSSYNEQFF	TGCAGCGCCGAAGGCGGACAGGGAAGCTCCTACAATGAGCAGTTCTTC
TRBV3-1/TRBV3-2	TRBJ2-1	once	TRBD2	CASSHPGGIGTSGSDEQFF	TGTGCCAGCAGCCACCCCGGGGGTATAGGGACTAGCGGGAGCGATGAGCAGTTCTTC
TRBV7-6	TRBJ2-1	.	TRBD2	CASSLEGTSVGEQFF	TGTGCCAGCAGCTTAGAAGGGACTAGCGTTGGTGAGCAGTTCTTC
TRBV9	TRBJ2-5	once	.	CASSVAGVLAETQYF	TGTGCCAGCAGCGTAGCAGGGGTTTTGGCGGAGACCCAGTACTTC
TRBV5-1	TRBJ2-7	.	TRBD2	CASRGGTDLTEQYF	TGCGCCAGCCGCGGGGGGACCGATTTAACCGAGCAGTACTTC
TRBV18	TRBJ2-7	.	TRBD2	CAGGAGGSYEQYF	TGTGCCGGCGGGGCGGGAGGTTCCTACGAGCAGTACTTC
TRBV9	TRBJ2-3	.	.	CASSSRSGASPPDTQYF	TGTGCCAGCAGCTCACGATCAGGGGCCTCCCCCCCAGATACGCAGTATTTT
TRBV6-1	TRBJ1-4	.	TRBD1	CASSETRGTAGEKLFF	TGTGCCAGCAGTGAAACCCGGGGGACAGCGGGTGAAAAACTGTTTTTT
TRBV12-5	TRBJ2-7	.	TRBD1	CASGRTGGSLEQYF	TGTGCTAGTGGCCGGACAGGGGGTTCGCTCGAGCAGTACTTC
TRBV3-1/TRBV3-2	TRBJ2-7	few	.	CASSQAHPLGGDLKQYF	TGTGCCAGCAGCCAAGCCCACCCGTTAGGAGGGGATTTGAAGCAGTACTTC
TRBV30	TRBJ2-1	.	TRBD2	CAWSRTSSDEQFF	TGTGCCTGGAGTCGGACTAGCTCGGATGAGCAGTTCTTC
TRBV2	TRBJ1-2	many	.	CASSEANGYGYTF	TGTGCCAGCAGTGAGGCAAATGGCTATGGCTACACCTTC
TRBV12-3/TRBV12-4	TRBJ2-5	.	TRBD1	CATGQGGETQYF	TGTGCCACAGGACAGGGCGGAGAGACCCAGTACTTC
TRBV2	TRBJ2-3	.	TRBD2	CASRLTSGPTDTQYF	TGTGCCAGCAGGCTGACTAGCGGGCCCACAGATACGCAGTATTTT
TRBV2	TRBJ1-2	.	TRBD1	CASKGTGGGGGYTF	TGTGCCAGCAAGGGGACAGGGGGCGGTGGTGGCTACACCTTC
TRBV20-1	TRBJ2-3	.	.	CSAKRADTQYF	TGCAGTGCAAAGAGGGCAGATACGCAGTATTTT
TRBV3-1/TRBV3-2	TRBJ1-1	once	.	CASSQGGEVEAFF	TGTGCCAGCAGCCAAGGCGGAGAGGTAGAAGCTTTCTTT
TRBV27	TRBJ2-3	.	TRBD1	CASSFWGQHTDTQYF	TGTGCCAGCAGTTTCTGGGGACAGCACACAGATACGCAGTATTTT
TRBV29-1	TRBJ2-2	.	.	CSVGQGSTGELFF	TGCAGCGTTGGTCAGGGCAGCACCGGGGAGCTGTTTTTT
TRBV5-6	TRBJ2-3	.	TRBD2	CASSIGTSGVTQYF	TGTGCCAGCAGCATCGGGACTAGTGGCGTTACGCAGTATTTT
TRBV7-9	TRBJ2-3	few	TRBD1	CASSLAKGTGSTDTQYF	TGTGCCAGCAGCTTAGCGAAGGGGACAGGGTCAACAGATACGCAGTATTTT
TRBV5-1	TRBJ2-5	once	.	CASSSELAGLQETQYF	TGCGCCAGCAGCTCAGAATTAGCCGGCCTCCAAGAGACCCAGTACTTC
TRBV7-8	TRBJ2-7	.	TRBD1	CASSRQGYEQYF	TGTGCCAGCAGCAGACAGGGCTACGAGCAGTACTTC
TRBV30	TRBJ1-1	.	TRBD1	CAWNRGVNTEAFF	TGTGCCTGGAACAGGGGGGTGAACACTGAAGCTTTCTTT
TRBV7-6	TRBJ1-1	.	TRBD1	CASSLGTGNTEAFF	TGTGCCAGCAGCTTAGGGACAGGGAACACTGAAGCTTTCTTT
TRBV18	TRBJ1-3	.	.	CASSPGAGLGNTIYF	TGTGCCAGCTCACCAGGCGCAGGTTTAGGAAACACCATATATTTT
TRBV19	TRBJ1-2	once	.	CASSIGQEYGYTF	TGTGCCAGTAGTATAGGACAGGAGTATGGCTACACCTTC
TRBV4-2	TRBJ2-7	.	TRBD2	CASSHPKSGGAYEQYF	TGTGCCAGCAGCCACCCCAAAAGCGGGGGGGCATACGAGCAGTACTTC
TRBV6-5	TRBJ1-4	.	TRBD1	CASSYGQGTNEKLFF	TGTGCCAGCAGTTATGGACAGGGAACTAATGAAAAACTGTTTTTT
TRBV27	TRBJ2-7	few	TRBD1	CASSLLGQGNYEQYF	TGTGCCAGCAGTTTATTGGGACAGGGGAACTACGAGCAGTACTTC